One sample yielded the 26 T cell receptor beta chains listed below, sequenced in a study of OX40 agonist ivuxolimab in advanced cancers. TCRdb's table, derived via immunoSEQ multiplex PCR, lists solely in-frame clones and lacks some. The sample lists roughly 45,000 clones; 88% were seen once. Sequenced here: CD4+ or CD8+ T cells sorted from blood, sampled in a trial of the OX40 agonist ivuxolimab. These receptor sequences come from an adult with an advanced solid tumor such as melanoma, head and neck, liver or kidney cancer.

V gene TRBV28 combines with J gene TRBJ1-3; a possible D gene is TRBD1 (6 bases). This CDR3 contains 16 residues. Trimming cost V 3 bases and J 3 bases, with 15 bases left between them. Germline-derived CDR1 and CDR2 are MDHEN and SYDVKM. This chain's CDR3 is CASSFPRGRSGNTIYF. In DNA, the CDR3 is TGTGCCAGCAGTTTCCCCAGGGGCCGGAGTGGAAACACCATATATTTT.

J is TRBJ1-5 and V is TRBV10-3; D gene ambiguous. Germline V gene lookup returns CDR1 ENHRY and CDR2 SYGVKD. The CDR3 is 14 residues long. Trimming stripped 4 bases from V and 1 base from J, with 8 bases between. The CDR3 coding sequence is TGTGCCATCAGTGCCGGGGAGAGCAATCAGCCCCAGCATTTT. Translated: CAISAGESNQPQHF.

A few counts support this clone. The chain carries TRBV7-9 and TRBJ1-5; tentative D call: TRBD1 (5 bases). Trimming left V 3 bases short and J 3 bases short, with 9 bases between. CDR1 is SEHNR, CDR2 FQNEAQ, per germline (reference sequence). The CDR3 runs 14 residues. The CDR3 DNA follows: TGTGCCAGCAGCTTGATGGGGGACAATCAGCCCCAGCATTTT. The encoded protein is CASSLMGDNQPQHF.

The chain employs TRBV18 and TRBJ1-1; D remains ambiguous. The CDR3 contains 13 residues. Germline V gene data show CDR1 as KGHSH and CDR2 as LQKENI. The ends were cut back, 2 bases at V and 2 bases at J, with 6 bases in the middle. In nucleotides, the CDR3 is TGTGCCAGCTCACCAAACGGTAACACTGAAGCTTTCTTT. Protein sequence: CASSPNGNTEAFF.

This clone appeared a single time. This chain links TRBV7-8 with TRBJ2-7; D is undetermined. CDR1 SGHVS and CDR2 FQNEAQ come from the germline V gene. This CDR3 has 13 residues. V was cut by 3 bases and J by 2 bases, with 8 bases left in between. This chain's CDR3 is CASSFRHPYEQYF. In nucleotides, the CDR3 is TGTGCCAGCAGCTTTAGGCACCCCTACGAGCAGTACTTC.

This chain connects TRBV30 to TRBJ1-4, with D unclear. Trimming left V 1 base short and J 8 bases short, with 17 bases between. Germline V gives CDR1 GTSNPN, CDR2 SVGIG (reference sequence). The CDR3 loop spans 15 amino acids. The CDR3: CAWSAFEGPGEKLFF. The CDR3 coding sequence is TGTGCCTGGAGTGCTTTTGAAGGCCCGGGCGAAAAACTGTTTTTT.

The chain recombines TRBV28 with TRBJ1-2; D remains unclear. Germline assignment: CDR1 MDHEN and CDR2 SYDVKM. V was cut by 8 bases and J by 8 bases, with 12 bases left in between. The CDR3 sequence is 11 residues long. DNA for the CDR3: TGTGCCAGCGGCACAGCTTCCGGCTACACCTTC. Encoded protein: CASGTASGYTF.

This chain joins TRBV11-2 and TRBJ2-7, with TRBD2 matching 8 bases. The CDR3 loop spans 17 amino acids. After removal of 3 bases from V and 1 base from J, the junction contained 11 bases not matched to a gene. Germline V gives CDR1 SGHAT, CDR2 FQNNGV. Here the CDR3 reads CASSFRMGGTSSYEQYF. The CDR3 nucleotides are TGTGCCAGCAGCTTTAGAATGGGGGGGACTAGTTCCTACGAGCAGTACTTC.

The chain has TRBV28 and TRBJ1-2; no clear D. The germline gives CDR1 MDHEN, CDR2 SYDVKM. The CDR3 covers 13 residues. Deletions cut 6 bases from V and 8 bases from J, with 16 bases between. The CDR3 here is CASRSFRAGGYTF. The CDR3 DNA reads as TGTGCCAGCAGGAGTTTTCGCGCGGGAGGCTACACCTTC.

The table lists this clone with a count of one. The V gene is TRBV9, the J gene TRBJ2-1; no reliable D call. The CDR3 contains 14 residues. The V and J ends lost 0 bases and 4 bases respectively, with 8 bases between them. Per germline, CDR1 SGDLS and CDR2 YYNGEE. The CDR3 here is CASSVVQRYNEQFF. Here the CDR3 DNA reads TGTGCCAGCAGCGTAGTCCAGCGATACAATGAGCAGTTCTTC.

The chain couples TRBV28 to TRBJ1-1, with TRBD1 identical over 8 bases. The junction had 12 bases not matched to a gene; V was cut back by 6 bases and J by 3 bases. The CDR3 consists of 16 residues. Germline assignment: CDR1 MDHEN and CDR2 SYDVKM. This CDR3 reads CASSSGQGGKYTEAFF. The CDR3 nucleotides read TGTGCCAGCAGCTCTGGACAGGGAGGCAAGTACACTGAAGCTTTCTTT.

The chain combines TRBV27 with TRBJ2-7; weak D call: TRBD1 (7 bases). This CDR3 region has 16 residues. Deletions cut 6 bases from V and 6 bases from J, with 24 bases between. CDR1 and CDR2 from the germline V gene are MNHEY and SMNVEV (reference sequence). CDR3 sequence reads: CASRGGTASRSIEQYF. The CDR3 DNA reads as TGTGCCAGCAGGGGCGGGACAGCTTCTCGGTCGATCGAGCAGTACTTC.

The chain joins TRBV11-2 to TRBJ2-2; 11 bases fit TRBD2. This CDR3 has 16 amino acids. Unmatched junction bases numbered 7, after V lost 5 bases and J lost 5 bases. The germline gives CDR1 SGHAT, CDR2 FQNNGV. The CDR3 nucleotides are TGTGCCAGCAGCAATACGGGACTAGCGGCAACCGGGGAGCTGTTTTTT. This gives the protein CASSNTGLAATGELFF.

The chain uses TRBV28 and TRBJ2-7; D is tentatively TRBD1 or TRBD2 (5 bases each). The CDR3 totals 12 residues. Germline V gene data show CDR1 as MDHEN and CDR2 as SYDVKM. Trimming left V 6 bases short and J 5 bases short, with 11 bases between. The CDR3 coding sequence is TGTGCCAGCAGCAGGGACCCCCACGAGCAGTACTTC. Residues: CASSRDPHEQYF.

The V gene is TRBV6-5, the J gene TRBJ1-5; D is possibly TRBD1 (5 bases). V dropped 6 bases and J dropped 5 bases, with 11 bases sitting between them. Germline CDR1 reads MNHEY; CDR2 reads SVGAGI. This CDR3 is built from 13 residues. The CDR3 coding sequence is TGTGCCAGCAGGGGGACTCCAGATCAGCCCCAGCATTTT. Amino acids: CASRGTPDQPQHF.

In its sample, this clone was seen once. V usage is TRBV7-2 and J usage is TRBJ1-1; 8 nucleotides match TRBD1. The CDR3 has 14 residues. Germline CDR1 SGHTA, CDR2 FQGNSA. V was pared by 1 base and J by 6 bases, with 4 bases of the junction left unmatched. CDR3 bases: TGTGCCAGCAGCTTAGGGACAGGGAGGCCTGAAGCTTTCTTT. Protein: CASSLGTGRPEAFF. The whole variable domain, remainder taken from reference TRBV7-2 and TRBJ1-1, is GAGVSQSPSNKVTEKGKDVELRCDPISGHTALYWYRQSLGQGLEFLIYFQGNSAPDKSGLPSDRFSAERTGGSVSTLTIQRTQQEDSAVYLCASSLGTGRPEAFFGQGTRLTVV.

The V call is TRBV27, the J call TRBJ2-7; D may correspond to TRBD1 or TRBD2 (5 bases each). The germline CDR1 and CDR2 sequences are MNHEY and SMNVEV (reference sequence). Trimming removed 2 bases at V and 4 bases at J, with 12 bases between. CDR3 size: 14 residues. As DNA, the CDR3 is TGTGCCAGCAGTTTAAATCGTGGGGGTTACGAGCAGTACTTC. Translated: CASSLNRGGYEQYF.

The chain carries TRBV5-1 and TRBJ2-3, with TRBD2 matching 8 bases. The germline CDR1 and CDR2 sequences are SGHRS and YFSETQ. V shed 1 base and J 0 bases; nucleotides not matched to a gene: 1. This CDR3 is built from 15 residues. The chain's CDR3 is CASSLREGSTDTQYF. For the CDR3, the DNA is TGCGCCAGCAGCTTGCGGGAGGGAAGCACAGATACGCAGTATTTT.

This clone has more than one count but fewer than ten. The V gene is TRBV2, the J gene TRBJ1-2; 8 bases line up with TRBD1. V lost 10 bases and J lost 8; bases outside the gene matches: 9. The germline gives CDR1 SNHLY, CDR2 FYNNEI. The CDR3 contains 12 residues. The CDR3 spells CATTNRGSGYTF. DNA of the CDR3: TGTGCCACGACGAACAGGGGGAGCGGCTACACCTTC. The full variable domain, with the rest looked up from reference TRBV2 and TRBJ1-2, is EPEVTQTPSHQVTQMGQEVILRCVPISNHLYFYWYRQILGQKVEFLVSFYNNEISEKSEIFDDQFSVERPDGSNFTLKIRSTKLEDSAMYFCATTNRGSGYTFGSGTRLTVV.

This clone has just a few counts. The chain links TRBV7-9 to TRBJ2-7, with TRBD1 as a possible D gene (6 bases). Trimming took 1 base from V and 2 from J, leaving 6 bases between them. The CDR3 covers 13 residues. CDR1 and CDR2 (germline): SEHNR, FQNEAQ (reference sequence). The CDR3: CASSLGDTYEQYF. The CDR3 coding sequence is TGTGCCAGCAGCTTAGGGGACACCTACGAGCAGTACTTC. The whole variable domain, filled in from reference TRBV7-9 and TRBJ2-7, reads DTGVSQNPRHKITKRGQNVTFRCDPISEHNRLYWYRQTLGQGPEFLTYFQNEAQLEKSRLLSDRFSAERPKGSFSTLEIQRTEQGDSAMYLCASSLGDTYEQYFGPGTRLTVT.

This chain links TRBV5-1 with TRBJ1-2; 9 bases agree with TRBD1. The ends lost 5 bases at V and 4 bases at J; junction bases unmatched: 6. The CDR3 spans 14 residues. Germline V gene lookup returns CDR1 SGHRS and CDR2 YFSETQ. The CDR3 nucleotides are TGCGCCAGCAGACGGGACAGGGATCGCTATGGCTACACCTTC. Its translation is CASRRDRDRYGYTF.

The rearrangement links TRBV5-4 to TRBJ1-4; 10 nucleotides align to TRBD1. CDR3 size: 14 residues. V dropped 4 bases and J dropped 7; count of bases not matched to a gene: 4. Germline V gene lookup returns CDR1 SGHNT and CDR2 YYREEE (reference sequence). For the CDR3, the DNA is TGTGCCAGCAGCCCACGGGACAGGGGTGAAAAACTGTTTTTT. It is translated as CASSPRDRGEKLFF.

J is TRBJ1-2 and V is TRBV6-4, with 9 nucleotides matching TRBD1. Trimming removed 2 bases from V and 4 bases from J; junction bases left unmatched: 5. Germline CDR1 reads MRHNA; CDR2 reads SNTAGT. The CDR3 totals 15 residues. The CDR3 spells CASSDPGTGTYGYTF. The CDR3, as DNA: TGTGCCAGCAGTGACCCCGGGACAGGGACCTATGGCTACACCTTC.

DNA of the CDR3: TGTGCCTGGAGTCGACGACGGGTGGGAGAAAAACTGTTTTTT. This gives the protein CAWSRRRVGEKLFF. J is TRBJ1-4 and V is TRBV30; D remains unclear. V lost 2 bases and J 8 bases, leaving 15 bases between the germline ends. The CDR3 is 14 amino acids. The germline gives CDR1 GTSNPN, CDR2 SVGIG (reference sequence).

The table lists this clone with a few counts. The gene calls are TRBV19 and TRBJ2-7; D uncertain. From germline, CDR1 is LNHDA and CDR2 SQIVND (reference sequence). The CDR3 runs 13 residues. Trimming took off 3 bases at V and 4 bases at J, with 10 bases between the two ends. CDR3: CASSMPPLYEQYF. Here the CDR3 DNA reads TGTGCCAGTAGTATGCCCCCGTTGTACGAGCAGTACTTC.

V gene TRBV5-5 combines with J gene TRBJ1-6, with TRBD1 as a possible D gene (5 bases). Germline lookup yields CDR1 SGHKS and CDR2 YYEKEE (reference sequence). With 2 bases removed from V and 6 bases from J, the gap between germline ends came to 18 bases. The CDR3 has 17 amino acids. The CDR3 region is CASSLRLSEGTNSPLHF. CDR3 sequence (DNA): TGTGCCAGCAGCTTACGGTTGTCGGAAGGGACTAATTCACCCCTCCACTTT.